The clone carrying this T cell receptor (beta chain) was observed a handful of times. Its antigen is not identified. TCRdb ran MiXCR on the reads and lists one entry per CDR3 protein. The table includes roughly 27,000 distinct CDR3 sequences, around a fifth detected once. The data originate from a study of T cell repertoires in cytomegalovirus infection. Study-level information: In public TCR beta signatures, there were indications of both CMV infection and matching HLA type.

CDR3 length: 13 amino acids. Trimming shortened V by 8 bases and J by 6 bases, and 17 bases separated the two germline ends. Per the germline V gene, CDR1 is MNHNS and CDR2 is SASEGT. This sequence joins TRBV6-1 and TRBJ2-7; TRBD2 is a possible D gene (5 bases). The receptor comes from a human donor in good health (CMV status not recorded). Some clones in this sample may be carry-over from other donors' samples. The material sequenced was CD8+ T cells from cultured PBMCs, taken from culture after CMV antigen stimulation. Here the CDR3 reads CASGMVRGREQYF. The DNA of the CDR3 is TGTGCCAGCGGTATGGTCCGGGGTCGCGAGCAGTACTTC.